These 18 T cell receptor beta chains originate from one sample sequenced in a study of Graves' ophthalmopathy and Graves' hyperthyroidism. RNA transcripts yielded amplified TCR beta CDR3 regions. Scientists carried out first-round RT-PCR using HTBI primers and then a second-round multiplex PCR. Each CDR3 protein gets one entry after TCRdb re-called the multiplex PCR reads with MiXCR. The sample lists approximately 1.2 million distinct CDR3 sequences, about 35% seen once, with approximately 12% in the top ten. The material sequenced was peripheral blood or thyroid tissue (not recorded which). The receptors here all came from an adult man with Graves' hyperthyroidism.

The chain carries TRBV9 and TRBJ2-6; tentatively, D is TRBD1 (6 bases). This CDR3 is 18 amino acids long. Germline assignment: CDR1 SGDLS and CDR2 YYNGEE. The ends were cut back, 9 bases at V and 1 base at J, with 23 bases in the middle. CDR3 in DNA: TGTGCCATCAGTGCGGTCGCAGGGGTCGGTTCTGGGGCCAACGTCCTGACTTTC. Its protein product is CAISAVAGVGSGANVLTF.

This clonotype was seen a few times. The chain couples TRBV20-1 to TRBJ2-7; 11 bases match TRBD2. The CDR3 runs to 15 residues. V gave up 2 bases and J gave up 0 bases; unmatched junction bases: 3. Looked up from germline, CDR1 is DFQATT and CDR2 is SNEGSKA (reference sequence). CDR3 DNA: TGCAGTGCTAGACCCGGGACTAGCGGCTCCTACGAGCAGTACTTC. Translated, it gives CSARPGTSGSYEQYF.

Comments on this clonotype: This could be a read error, since a much larger clone is one nucleotide away. The rearrangement joins TRBV5-1 to TRBJ1-4; 9 bases are shared with TRBD1. The V gene's germline CDR1 is SGHRS and CDR2 YFSETQ. J gave up 8 bases and V 8 bases, and 16 bases lay outside the gene matches. The CDR3 covers 16 residues. CDR3 amino acids: CARRRTGGQVREKLFF. The CDR3 DNA reads TGCGCCAGAAGGCGAACAGGGGGCCAGGTGCGGGAAAAACTGTTTTTT.

Concerning this clonotype: Possible read error: a much larger clone is one base away. The rearrangement links TRBV9 to TRBJ1-1; no definite D call. Per germline, CDR1 SGDLS and CDR2 YYNGEE. Trimming stripped 0 bases from V and 3 bases from J, with 12 bases between. This CDR3 has 15 residues. CDR3 nucleotide sequence: TGTGCCAGCAGCGTAGGCCCCCAGATCGACACTGAAGCTTTCTTT. It codes for CASSVGPQIDTEAFF.

A word on this clonotype: Given a much more abundant clone one base away, this may be a read error. This chain joins TRBV29-1 and TRBJ2-2; unclear D gene. Germline CDR1 SQVTM, CDR2 ANQGSEA. This CDR3 is built from 14 residues. The CDR3 DNA reads TGCAGCGTTGAATTAGCCACCAACACCAGGGAGCTGTTTTTT. It encodes CSVELATNTRELFF.

At least ten counts were recorded for this clonotype. The CDR3 sequence: CASSLEVADEQYF. The CDR3 DNA reads as TGCGCCAGCAGCTTGGAGGTGGCCGACGAGCAGTACTTC. This sequence joins TRBV5-1 and TRBJ2-7; D gene uncertain. CDR1 SGHRS and CDR2 YFSETQ come from the germline V gene. V shed 0 bases and J shed 5 bases, with 9 bases lying between them. The CDR3 spans 13 residues.

This clonotype was seen ten or more times. The J gene is TRBJ2-7, the V gene TRBV25-1, with TRBD1 as a possible D gene (5 bases). From germline, CDR1 is MGHDK and CDR2 SYGVNS. There are 11 residues in the CDR3. The ends were cut back, 4 bases at V and 8 bases at J, with 9 bases in the middle. The CDR3 sequence: CASSGGHQQYF. The CDR3 DNA sequence: TGTGCCAGCAGTGGAGGACATCAGCAGTACTTC.

This chain connects TRBV29-1 to TRBJ2-7, with unresolved D. Per germline, CDR1 SQVTM and CDR2 ANQGSEA. V lost 4 bases to trimming and J lost 0 bases, with 13 bases between them. The CDR3 runs 14 residues. This CDR3 is CSVVRAASSYEQYF. In nucleotides, the CDR3 is TGCAGCGTTGTTCGGGCCGCAAGCTCCTACGAGCAGTACTTC.

There are a few counts of this clonotype. The chain recombines TRBV12-3 or TRBV12-4 with TRBJ2-7; D not resolved. This CDR3 has 15 amino acids. V was cut by 1 base and J by 9 bases, with 19 bases left in between. The DNA of the CDR3 is TGTGCCAGCAGTTTAGGGGCGCCCATTCTGCTCGGGCAGTACTTC. It encodes CASSLGAPILLGQYF.

This chain connects TRBV29-1 to TRBJ1-1, with a possible D match to TRBD1 (6 bases). This CDR3 is 14 amino acids long. V was trimmed by 8 bases and J by 0 bases, leaving 16 bases between them. CDR1 is SQVTM, CDR2 ANQGSEA, per germline. The DNA of the CDR3 is TGCAGCCGCGCACAGGGAACCTTGAACACTGAAGCTTTCTTT. The encoded protein is CSRAQGTLNTEAFF.

The J gene is TRBJ2-5, the V gene TRBV25-1, with 7 bases that match TRBD2. The V segment lost 1 base and the J segment 1 base; nucleotides outside the gene matches: 9. There are 17 residues in the CDR3. The germline gives CDR1 MGHDK, CDR2 SYGVNS. The CDR3 DNA reads TGTGCCAGCAGTGAATTCCCGGAGCGGGACTTCCAAGAGACCCAGTACTTC. This encodes CASSEFPERDFQETQYF.

The chain carries TRBV9 and TRBJ2-2; possibly TRBD2 for D (5 bases). Germline loops: CDR1 SGDLS, CDR2 YYNGEE. Deletions cut 0 bases from V and 6 bases from J, with 12 bases between. This CDR3 has 15 amino acids. The CDR3 DNA reads TGTGCCAGCAGCGTAGGGGAGAGTTGGGCCGGGGAGCTGTTTTTT. As protein: CASSVGESWAGELFF.

In its sample, this clonotype was seen many times. CDR3: CASSSWMGTEAFF. The CDR3 DNA reads as TGCGCCAGCAGCTCCTGGATGGGCACTGAAGCTTTCTTT. This chain joins TRBV5-1 and TRBJ1-1; no definite D call. The CDR3 extends over 13 amino acids. Trimming removed 3 bases at V and 4 bases at J, with 10 bases between. The germline gives CDR1 SGHRS, CDR2 YFSETQ.

For this clonotype: This sequence may be a read error, since a much larger clone differs from it by one base. The CDR3 here is CASSSSGGAGWKLFF. CDR3 DNA: TGTGCCAGCAGCTCGTCTGGCGGCGCCGGTTGGAAACTGTTTTTT. V and J are TRBV7-2 and TRBJ1-4; D unresolved. CDR1 and CDR2 (germline): SGHTA, FQGNSA. V lost 4 bases and J lost 11, with 20 bases in between. CDR3 size: 15 residues.

CDR3 residues: CSALASSLSPRADTQYF. For the CDR3, the DNA is TGCAGCGCACTGGCCAGCAGCTTGTCCCCAAGGGCAGATACGCAGTATTTT. This rearrangement joins TRBV29-1 to TRBJ2-3; D ambiguous. The CDR3 has 17 amino acids. Germline CDR1 SQVTM, CDR2 ANQGSEA. V gave up 7 bases and J gave up 4 bases, with 27 bases separating them.

The V and J genes are TRBV20-1 and TRBJ2-5, with 12 bases aligning to TRBD1. V shed 7 bases, J shed 4 bases, and the junction held 13 bases outside the gene matches. There are 16 residues in the CDR3. Germline-derived CDR1 and CDR2 are DFQATT and SNEGSKA (reference sequence). CDR3 region: CSELTYPGQGAETQYF. CDR3 coding DNA: TGCAGTGAATTGACCTATCCGGGACAGGGGGCAGAGACCCAGTACTTC.

As to this clonotype: A read error may be the cause here, since a much bigger clone is one base away. The chain carries TRBV10-3 and TRBJ1-2, with D unresolved. In germline, CDR1 is ENHRY, CDR2 SYGVKD. V was clipped by 5 bases and J by 4 bases, with 14 bases between them. The CDR3 is 14 amino acids. The CDR3 loop is CAISYAAGFYGYTF. CDR3 coding DNA: TGTGCCATCAGTTACGCGGCGGGGTTCTATGGCTACACCTTC.

The chain uses TRBV14 and TRBJ1-1; D is unresolved. CDR3 length: 15 residues. The V and J ends lost 4 bases and 12 bases respectively, with 24 bases between them. The germline V gene encodes CDR1 SGHDN and CDR2 FVKESK. The CDR3 here is CASSPPTPATTAPFF. DNA of the CDR3: TGTGCCAGCAGCCCGCCGACCCCCGCGACCACTGCCCCTTTCTTT.